Listed below are T cell receptor beta chains from one sample, sequenced in a study of blood T cell repertoires in COVID-19. Profiled with immunoSEQ multiplex PCR; TCRdb holds only in-frame clones, not every one. The table has tens of thousands of clones, about nine tenths seen once; the top ten hold less than 15%. The sequenced material came from peripheral blood. These receptors came from a human donor in a cohort sampled during active COVID-19. The donor label of this sample is uncertain. CDR3s include the opening cysteine and the closing phenylalanine or tryptophan. Fields, in order: D gene, J gene, V gene, clone size, CDR3 length, CDR3 protein, CDR3 DNA. A D gene is named only where the DNA matches it firmly. Size is omitted from some rows. Given values are once, few, many or a class for expanded clones.

>TRBD1|TRBJ2-2|TRBV6-4|NA|14
CASSGTGDTGELFF
TGTGCCAGCAGTGGGACAGGGGACACCGGGGAGCTGTTTTTT
>NA|TRBJ2-7|TRBV4-3|NA|16
CASSQGLAFSSYEQYF
TGCGCCAGCAGCCAAGGCCTAGCGTTCAGCTCCTACGAGCAGTACTTC
>NA|TRBJ1-1|TRBV18|NA|16
CASSPLTGDSRTEAFF
TGTGCCAGCTCACCCCTCACAGGAGATTCGAGGACTGAAGCTTTCTTT
>TRBD2|TRBJ2-1|TRBV5-1|NA|15
CASSLMTSGYNEQFF
TGCGCCAGCAGCTTGATGACTAGCGGCTATAATGAGCAGTTCTTC
>NA|TRBJ1-1|TRBV6-2/TRBV6-3|NA|13
CASSYRPQGEAFF
TGTGCCAGCAGTTACCGGCCCCAGGGTGAAGCTTTCTTT
>TRBD1|TRBJ1-5|TRBV7-2|NA|17
CASSTGTGIYSNQPQHF
TGTGCCAGCAGCACCGGGACAGGGATTTATAGCAATCAGCCCCAGCATTTT
>TRBD1|TRBJ1-2|TRBV30|NA|15
CAWIHRRLRDRLYTF
TGTGCCTGGATTCACCGCCGACTCCGGGACAGACTTTACACCTTC
>TRBD1|TRBJ1-3|TRBV28|NA|16
CASSFRTGSSGNTIYF
TGTGCCAGCAGTTTTCGGACAGGGAGCTCTGGAAACACCATATATTTT
>NA|TRBJ2-3|TRBV2|NA|15
CASSERITSTDTQYF
TGTGCCAGCAGTGAACGCATTACTAGCACAGATACGCAGTATTTT
>TRBD1|TRBJ2-7|TRBV13|NA|16
CASSPSDRGVKYEQYF
TGTGCCAGCAGCCCCTCGGACAGGGGGGTAAAATACGAGCAGTACTTC
>NA|TRBJ1-3|TRBV9|NA|16
CASSVGSGPSGNTIYF
TGTGCCAGCAGCGTAGGGTCAGGCCCCTCTGGAAACACCATATATTTT
>NA|TRBJ1-1|TRBV18|NA|15
CASSPGANMNTEAFF
TGTGCCAGCTCACCAGGGGCCAACATGAACACTGAAGCTTTCTTT
>TRBD1|TRBJ1-5|TRBV6-5|once|15
CASSWPGGENQPQHF
TGTGCCAGCAGTTGGCCAGGGGGCGAAAATCAGCCCCAGCATTTT
>TRBD1|TRBJ2-7|TRBV10-2|few|13
CASAEATGGEQYF
TGCGCCAGCGCTGAAGCGACAGGGGGCGAGCAGTACTTC
>NA|TRBJ2-4|TRBV27|NA|14
CAAAEWLAKNIQYF
TGTGCCGCGGCGGAGTGGTTAGCCAAAAACATTCAGTACTTC
>NA|TRBJ2-7|TRBV28|NA|14
CASSLQAGFHEQYF
TGTGCCAGCAGTTTACAGGCAGGTTTTCACGAGCAGTACTTC
>NA|TRBJ2-5|TRBV5-1|once|14
CASSLAGYQETQYF
TGCGCCAGCAGCTTGGCAGGGTACCAAGAGACCCAGTACTTC
>NA|TRBJ1-1|TRBV6-5|NA|13
CASSLLGGTEAFF
TGTGCCAGCAGCCTCCTGGGGGGGACCGAAGCTTTCTTT
>NA|TRBJ2-7|TRBV14|once|13
CASSASTPYEQYF
TGTGCCAGCAGCGCGTCCACCCCCTACGAGCAGTACTTC
>TRBD1|TRBJ1-2|TRBV6-5|NA|13
CASSIQGIDGYTF
TGTGCCAGCAGTATACAGGGGATTGATGGCTACACCTTC
>NA|TRBJ2-7|TRBV12-3/TRBV12-4|NA|11
CASSGGHEQYF
TGTGCCAGCAGTGGCGGGCACGAGCAGTACTTC
>TRBD1|TRBJ2-3|TRBV4-1|NA|20
CASSAGDRGLAGEVTDTQYF
TGCGCCAGCAGCGCCGGGGACAGGGGGCTAGCGGGGGAGGTCACAGATACGCAGTATTTT
>NA|TRBJ1-1|TRBV4-1|NA|14
CASSAGSLNTEAFF
TGCGCCAGCAGCGCGGGGAGTTTAAACACTGAAGCTTTCTTT
>NA|TRBJ1-3|TRBV2|NA|16
CASSEVRSGAGNTIYF
TGTGCCAGCAGTGAAGTGAGGTCAGGGGCTGGAAACACCATATATTTT
>TRBD1|TRBJ2-2|TRBV24-1|NA|17
CATSANSGGQNTGELFF
TGTGCCACCAGTGCCAACTCAGGGGGCCAAAACACCGGGGAGCTGTTTTTT
>TRBD1|TRBJ2-3|TRBV5-1|NA|14
CASSSGQGSDTQYF
TGCGCCAGCAGTTCCGGACAGGGGTCAGATACGCAGTATTTT
>TRBD1|TRBJ1-4|TRBV5-1|NA|15
CARDYRGKVWGKLFF
TGCGCCAGGGATTACAGGGGGAAGGTTTGGGGAAAACTGTTTTTT
>NA|TRBJ2-1|TRBV2|once|12
CASSTQGGEQFF
TGTGCCAGCAGTACCCAGGGCGGTGAGCAGTTCTTC